This passage covers 21 T cell receptor beta chains from one sample sequenced in a study of shared clonotypes between healthy human individuals. The naive CD8 fraction comprised CD45RO-negative cells positively selected for CCR7 and excluded terminally differentiated effector memory CD45RA+ cells. Using immunoSEQ multiplex PCR, the repertoire was profiled, and TCRdb retains in-frame clones only, with some absent. The table lists about 2 million clones, approximately 94% of them singletons. The sample taken for sequencing was naive CD8+ T cells sorted from blood. The receptors here all came from a man between 18 and 29 years old in good health.

This sequence joins TRBV5-4 and TRBJ2-6; D not resolved. In germline, CDR1 is SGHNT, CDR2 YYREEE (reference sequence). V was shortened by 5 bases and J by 0 bases, with 12 bases between the two germline ends. This CDR3 region has 16 residues. The CDR3 DNA is TGTGCCAGCAGATTATCTCAAGACTCTGGGGCCAACGTCCTGACTTTC. It yields the protein CASRLSQDSGANVLTF. Variable domain in full (rest from reference TRBV5-4 and TRBJ2-6): ETGVTQSPTHLIKTRGQQVTLRCSSQSGHNTVSWYQQALGQGPQFIFQYYREEENGRGNFPPRFSGLQFPNYSSELNVNALELDDSALYLCASRLSQDSGANVLTFGAGSRLTVL.

The chain joins TRBV10-1 to TRBJ2-2; 10 nucleotides match TRBD2. The CDR3 covers 16 residues. Per germline, CDR1 WNHNN and CDR2 SYGVQD (reference sequence). V shed 3 bases and J 7 bases; nucleotides not matched to a gene: 8. The CDR3 is CASSDNQREGIGELFF. The CDR3, as DNA: TGCGCCAGCAGTGATAACCAGCGGGAGGGAATCGGGGAGCTGTTTTTT.

The CDR3, as DNA: TGTGCCAGCAGCTCCCCCCCTCGCTCTGGGGCCAACGTCCTGACTTTC. It encodes CASSSPPRSGANVLTF. The chain joins TRBV28 to TRBJ2-6; D ambiguous. The germline V gene encodes CDR1 MDHEN and CDR2 SYDVKM. There are 16 residues in the CDR3. The germline V and J ends were trimmed by 6 bases and 0 bases, with 12 bases remaining between them.

The chain couples TRBV7-9 to TRBJ1-4, with D possibly matching TRBD1 (5 bases). The CDR3 has 15 residues. Per the germline V gene, CDR1 is SEHNR and CDR2 is FQNEAQ (reference sequence). Trimming pared 6 bases from V and 3 bases from J, leaving 14 bases between. This chain's CDR3 is CASSPNRSPNEKLFF. In nucleotides, the CDR3 is TGTGCCAGCAGTCCTAACAGGTCCCCTAATGAAAAACTGTTTTTT.

The V gene is TRBV13, the J gene TRBJ2-5; D might be TRBD1 (6 bases). V lost 3 bases and J 0 bases, leaving 17 bases between the germline ends. Per the germline V gene, CDR1 is PRHDT and CDR2 is FYEKMQ (reference sequence). The CDR3 spans 17 residues. CDR3 protein: CASSLGGNRVDQETQYF. The CDR3 DNA follows: TGTGCCAGCAGCTTGGGCGGTAACAGGGTCGACCAAGAGACCCAGTACTTC.

The chain couples TRBV6-1 to TRBJ1-5; 7 nucleotides match TRBD1. There are 15 residues in the CDR3. V gave up 7 bases and J gave up 2 bases; unmatched junction bases: 8. In germline, CDR1 is MNHNS, CDR2 SASEGT. Here the CDR3 DNA reads TGTGCCAGCACCCCGGTAGGACAGGGCAATCAGCCCCAGCATTTT. It encodes CASTPVGQGNQPQHF.

The rearrangement joins TRBV7-6 to TRBJ1-1; maybe TRBD1 (5 bases). Germline V gene data show CDR1 as SGHVS and CDR2 as FNYEAQ. Trimming shortened V by 6 bases and J by 4 bases, and 12 bases separated the two germline ends. The CDR3 extends over 13 amino acids. This chain's CDR3 is CASRPAGITEAFF. The CDR3 coding sequence is TGTGCCAGCAGACCCGCAGGGATCACTGAAGCTTTCTTT.

Concerning this clone itself: Other nucleotide sequences in the sample specify the same CDR3. V is TRBV9 and J is TRBJ1-1; D call uncertain. CDR1 is SGDLS and CDR2 is YYNGEE in the germline V gene. The CDR3 runs to 14 residues. V was clipped by 2 bases and J by 3 bases, with 11 bases between them. The chain's CDR3 is CASSVGGWDTEAFF. The CDR3 nucleotides are TGTGCCAGCAGCGTGGGAGGGTGGGACACTGAAGCTTTCTTT.

Points on this clone: The sample contains more than one DNA sequence encoding this CDR3. The V call is TRBV27, the J call TRBJ2-2; D gene ambiguous. Trimming stripped 5 bases from V and 5 bases from J, with 3 bases between. This CDR3 has 11 amino acids. Germline V gives CDR1 MNHEY, CDR2 SMNVEV (reference sequence). Here the CDR3 reads CASSRTGELFF. In nucleotides, the CDR3 is TGTGCCAGCAGTAGGACCGGGGAGCTGTTTTTT.

This clone was detected only a few times. The CDR3 bases are TGTGCCAGCAGTTTAGCCAGGCCAGTCGAGCAGTACTTC. Translating it yields CASSLARPVEQYF. The rearrangement uses TRBV28 and TRBJ2-7, with D unresolved. Germline CDR1 and CDR2: MDHEN and SYDVKM. The CDR3 consists of 13 residues. Trimming removed 2 bases from V and 6 bases from J, with 11 bases in between. Together with reference TRBV28 and TRBJ2-7, the CDR3 gives the full variable domain: DVKVTQSSRYLVKRTGEKVFLECVQDMDHENMFWYRQDPGLGLRLIYFSYDVKMKEKGDIPEGYSVSREKKERFSLILESASTNQTSMYLCASSLARPVEQYFGPGTRLTVT.

With regard to this clone: Other DNA sequences from this sample encode an identical CDR3 as well. The rearrangement links TRBV20-1 to TRBJ2-7; D is undetermined. CDR3 length: 11 amino acids. V lost 0 bases and J lost 2, with 2 bases in between. Germline CDR1 and CDR2: DFQATT and SNEGSKA (reference sequence). The CDR3 coding sequence is TGCAGTGCTAGAGACGCCTACGAGCAGTACTTC. As protein: CSARDAYEQYF.

The CDR3 loop reads CASSLSGGNAYEQYF. The CDR3, as DNA: TGTGCCAGCAGCTTATCAGGGGGCAACGCCTACGAGCAGTACTTC. V is TRBV7-6 and J is TRBJ2-7; 8 bases are a match to TRBD1. The CDR3 is made up of 15 amino acids. Per germline, CDR1 SGHVS and CDR2 FNYEAQ. The junction had 5 bases not matched to a gene; V was cut back by 2 bases and J by 2 bases.

The chain joins TRBV7-6 to TRBJ2-7; D possibly corresponds to TRBD2 (5 bases). Germline-derived CDR1 and CDR2 are SGHVS and FNYEAQ. V shed 5 bases and J shed 5 bases, with 10 bases lying between them. The CDR3 has 12 amino acids. Written as DNA, the CDR3 is TGTGCCAGCAGCCGAGGGCGGGACGAGCAGTACTTC. It codes for CASSRGRDEQYF.

The genes are TRBV7-8 and TRBJ2-7, with a weak D call TRBD1 (6 bases). CDR1 and CDR2 (germline): SGHVS, FQNEAQ. The CDR3 contains 15 residues. V was pared by 2 bases and J by 2 bases, with 13 bases between. CDR3 DNA sequence: TGTGCCAGCAGCTTATCTCCGACAGGTACCTACGAGCAGTACTTC. It is translated as CASSLSPTGTYEQYF.

Remarks on this clone: Distinct nucleotide sequences in the sample also encode this CDR3. The gene calls are TRBV30 and TRBJ2-5; unclear D gene. Germline V gene sequence: CDR1 GTSNPN, CDR2 SVGIG (reference sequence). This CDR3 region has 13 residues. Trimming took 1 base from V and 1 from J, leaving 7 bases between them. In DNA, the CDR3 is TGTGCCTGGAGTGGGGTGAGCCAAGAGACCCAGTACTTC. Its translation is CAWSGVSQETQYF.

This chain links TRBV27 with TRBJ2-5, with 10 bases aligning to TRBD2. CDR1 and CDR2 (germline): MNHEY, SMNVEV (reference sequence). The V segment lost 5 bases and the J segment 5 bases; nucleotides outside the gene matches: 11. The CDR3 loop spans 16 amino acids. CDR3: CASSGDSGGPGETQYF. For the CDR3, the DNA is TGTGCCAGCAGTGGCGATAGCGGGGGGCCGGGGGAGACCCAGTACTTC.

Notes on this clone: Other DNA sequences from this sample encode an identical CDR3 as well. The chain recombines TRBV6-5 with TRBJ2-3; 13 positions match TRBD2. V shed 2 bases and J 4 bases; nucleotides not matched to a gene: 3. The V gene's germline CDR1 is MNHEY and CDR2 SVGAGI. The CDR3 length is 16 residues. This chain's CDR3 is CASSYGLAGEADTQYF. CDR3 sequence (DNA): TGTGCCAGCAGTTACGGACTAGCGGGAGAGGCAGATACGCAGTATTTT.

As concerns this clone: The same CDR3 arises from other DNA sequences in this sample as well. This chain connects TRBV5-6 to TRBJ2-5; the match to TRBD1 covers 7 bases. CDR1 and CDR2 (germline): SGHDT, YYEEEE. The J segment lost 3 bases and the V segment lost 0 bases, leaving 2 bases of the junction unmatched. The CDR3 has 14 residues. CDR3 coding DNA: TGTGCCAGCAGCTTGGCCACAGGGGAAGAGACCCAGTACTTC. Its protein product is CASSLATGEETQYF.

On this clone itself: Other DNA sequences from this sample encode an identical CDR3 as well. V is TRBV12-5 and J is TRBJ2-7; 10 bases align to TRBD2. The V gene's germline CDR1 is LGHNT and CDR2 FRNRAP. The CDR3 totals 14 residues. With V trimmed by 3 bases and J by 7 bases, 6 bases remained unmatched. CDR3 DNA sequence: TGTGCTAGTGGTTTAGCGGGAGGGCCTGGGGAGCAGTACTTC. This gives the protein CASGLAGGPGEQYF. Full variable domain (remainder filled in from reference TRBV12-5 and TRBJ2-7): DARVTQTPRHKVTEMGQEVTMRCQPILGHNTVFWYRQTMMQGLELLAYFRNRAPLDDSGMPKDRFSAEMPDATLATLKIQPSEPRDSAVYFCASGLAGGPGEQYFGPGTRLTVT.

A word on this clone: Additional DNA sequences in this sample encode the identical CDR3. The gene calls are TRBV5-6 and TRBJ1-2; the match to TRBD1 covers 8 bases. V shed 0 bases, J shed 5 bases, and the junction held 3 bases outside the gene matches. The CDR3 contains 14 residues. The V gene's germline CDR1 is SGHDT and CDR2 YYEEEE. CDR3 loop: CASSLGQGAYGYTF. DNA of the CDR3: TGTGCCAGCAGCTTGGGGCAGGGGGCATATGGCTACACCTTC.

The DNA of the CDR3 is TGTGCCAGCAGTTTCCCCCCAGGGGGGTCCGTGGAGACCCAGTACTTC. This sequence encodes CASSFPPGGSVETQYF. The chain joins TRBV28 to TRBJ2-5; TRBD1 is a possible D gene (7 bases). The CDR3 consists of 16 residues. Germline CDR1 reads MDHEN; CDR2 reads SYDVKM. The V and J ends lost 3 bases and 5 bases respectively, with 19 bases between them.